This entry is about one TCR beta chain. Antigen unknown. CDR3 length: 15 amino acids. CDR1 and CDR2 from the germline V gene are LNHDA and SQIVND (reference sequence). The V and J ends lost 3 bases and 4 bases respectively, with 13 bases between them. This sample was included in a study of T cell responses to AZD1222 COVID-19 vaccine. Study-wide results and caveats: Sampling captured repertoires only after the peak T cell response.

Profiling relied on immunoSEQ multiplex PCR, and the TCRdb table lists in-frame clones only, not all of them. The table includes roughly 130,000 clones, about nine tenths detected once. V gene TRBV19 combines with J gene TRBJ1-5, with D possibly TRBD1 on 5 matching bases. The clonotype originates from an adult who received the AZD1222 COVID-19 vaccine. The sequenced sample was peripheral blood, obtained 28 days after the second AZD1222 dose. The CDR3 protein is CASSITPGGNQPQHF. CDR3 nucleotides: TGTGCCAGTAGTATTACCCCGGGGGGGAATCAGCCCCAGCATTTT.